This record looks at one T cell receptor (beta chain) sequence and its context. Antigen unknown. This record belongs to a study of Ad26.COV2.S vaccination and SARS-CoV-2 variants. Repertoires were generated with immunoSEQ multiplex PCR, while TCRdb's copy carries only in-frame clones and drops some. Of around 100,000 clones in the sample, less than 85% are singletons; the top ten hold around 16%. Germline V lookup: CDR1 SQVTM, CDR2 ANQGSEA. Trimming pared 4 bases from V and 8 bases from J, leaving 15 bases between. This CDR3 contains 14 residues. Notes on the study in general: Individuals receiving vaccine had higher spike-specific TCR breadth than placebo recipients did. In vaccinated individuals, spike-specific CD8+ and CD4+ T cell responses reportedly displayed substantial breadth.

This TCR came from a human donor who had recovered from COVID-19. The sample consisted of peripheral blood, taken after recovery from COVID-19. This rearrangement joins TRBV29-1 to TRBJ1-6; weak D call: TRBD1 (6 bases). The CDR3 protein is CSVVGPGADSPLHF. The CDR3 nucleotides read TGCAGCGTTGTGGGCCCGGGGGCCGATTCACCCCTCCACTTT.